A selection of T cell receptor beta chains follows, all from one sample in a study of shared clonotypes between healthy human individuals. Sequencing was performed with immunoSEQ multiplex PCR; in TCRdb, only in-frame clones are kept and a portion is missing. This table holds approximately 720,000 clones, around 72% found once. The source material was memory CD4+ T cells sorted from blood. All receptors derive from a woman in her twenties or thirties in good health. Each CDR3 is given with its conserved first and last residue. A D gene is named only where the DNA matches it firmly. Expanded clones get a size class; other rows say once, few or many, or leave the size out.

D gene: -; clone size: -; V gene: TRBV2; J gene: TRBJ1-1; CDR3 DNA: TGTGCCAGCAGTGCCAACATGGGAAGACAATCACTAGCTTTCTTT; CDR3 protein: CASSANMGRQSLAFF
D gene: -; clone size: few; V gene: TRBV28; J gene: TRBJ1-2; CDR3 DNA: TGTGCCAGCAGTTTGGGGCAGGGCTACACCTTC; CDR3 protein: CASSLGQGYTF
D gene: -; clone size: many; V gene: TRBV7-2; J gene: TRBJ2-7; CDR3 DNA: TGTGCCAGCAGCTTAGCCAGGTCGCGGTACGAGCAGTACTTC; CDR3 protein: CASSLARSRYEQYF
D gene: -; clone size: -; V gene: TRBV10-3; J gene: TRBJ2-1; CDR3 DNA: TGTGCCACCGAATCGGACAGAGCTTACAATGAGCAGTTCTTC; CDR3 protein: CATESDRAYNEQFF
D gene: TRBD2; clone size: -; V gene: TRBV7-9; J gene: TRBJ2-7; CDR3 DNA: TGTGCCAGCAGCGCCCGACTAGCGGGAGATGAGCAGTACTTC; CDR3 protein: CASSARLAGDEQYF
D gene: TRBD1; clone size: -; V gene: TRBV27; J gene: TRBJ2-7; CDR3 DNA: TGTGCCAGCAGTGCAGGGACAGGGGGAAACTCCTACGAGCAGTACTTC; CDR3 protein: CASSAGTGGNSYEQYF
D gene: -; clone size: -; V gene: TRBV10-2; J gene: TRBJ2-5; CDR3 DNA: TGCGCCAGCAGTGACCTCGGACTAAACCAAGAGACCCAGTACTTC; CDR3 protein: CASSDLGLNQETQYF
D gene: TRBD2; clone size: -; V gene: TRBV2; J gene: TRBJ2-2; CDR3 DNA: TGTGCCAGCACAAAAGCGGGAGCGAACACCGGGGAGCTGTTTTTT; CDR3 protein: CASTKAGANTGELFF
D gene: TRBD1; clone size: few; V gene: TRBV4-1; J gene: TRBJ1-3; CDR3 DNA: TGCGCCAGCAGCCAGACAGGGGGCTCTGGAAACACCATATATTTT; CDR3 protein: CASSQTGGSGNTIYF
D gene: -; clone size: -; V gene: TRBV6-6; J gene: TRBJ1-1; CDR3 DNA: TGTGCCAGCAGTTACGAACAGGGGAACACTGAAGCTTTCTTT; CDR3 protein: CASSYEQGNTEAFF